These 27 T cell receptor beta chains originate from one sample sequenced in a study of regulatory T cells in long-lasting Graves disease. Time point defined: newly diagnosed GD, antithyroid drugs for less than 3 months. RNA extracted from PBMCs served as the sequencing template. The authors built TCR beta libraries using iRepertoire HTBI primers and Arm-PCR of CDR3 regions. TCRdb passed the multiplex PCR reads through MiXCR, listing each CDR3 protein once. In the table there are under 300,000 distinct CDR3 sequences, 15% to 20% of which are singletons. Specimen: peripheral blood mononuclear cells (PBMCs), collected at new diagnosis, from a patient treated with antithyroid drugs. The source is a female donor with Graves disease.

The rearrangement joins TRBV6-1 to TRBJ2-7; 7 bases align to TRBD2. V dropped 8 bases and J dropped 0; count of bases not matched to a gene: 10. In germline, CDR1 is MNHNS, CDR2 SASEGT. This CDR3 is 15 amino acids long. The CDR3 sequence: CASAKAGTFSYEQYF. The DNA for the CDR3 is TGTGCCAGCGCCAAAGCGGGGACCTTCTCCTACGAGCAGTACTTC.

In its sample, this clonotype was seen many times. The chain uses TRBV7-3 and TRBJ1-1; no firm D call. The CDR3 contains 14 residues. V dropped 2 bases and J dropped 4 bases, with 11 bases sitting between them. Germline CDR1 SGHTA, CDR2 FQGTGA. The CDR3 DNA sequence: TGTGCCAGCAGCTTAGCACCCCATGTCACTGAAGCTTTCTTT. It is translated as CASSLAPHVTEAFF.

The table lists this clonotype with many counts. The chain combines TRBV11-2 with TRBJ2-1; 8 bases match TRBD2. The germline V gene has CDR1 SGHAT and CDR2 FQNNGV. Unmatched junction bases numbered 11, after V lost 5 bases and J lost 8 bases. This CDR3 has 15 residues. CDR3 DNA sequence: TGTGCCAGCAGCCCCCAAGCGGGAGCCAGCGATGAGCAGTTCTTC. This codes for CASSPQAGASDEQFF.

This clonotype showed up many times. The chain combines TRBV9 with TRBJ1-1; tentatively, D is TRBD1 (5 bases). Trimming removed 1 base at V and 1 base at J, with 8 bases between. The CDR3 sequence is 14 residues long. The germline V gene encodes CDR1 SGDLS and CDR2 YYNGEE. CDR3 sequence: CASSVLTENTEAFF. CDR3 DNA sequence: TGTGCCAGCAGCGTATTGACAGAGAACACTGAAGCTTTCTTT. Combining the CDR3 with reference TRBV9 and TRBJ1-1 gives the whole variable domain DSGVTQTPKHLITATGQRVTLRCSPRSGDLSVYWYQQSLDQGLQFLIQYYNGEERAKGNILERFSAQQFPDLHSELNLSSLELGDSALYFCASSVLTENTEAFFGQGTRLTVV.

With regard to this clonotype: A much larger clone lies a single base off, so this may be a read error. The chain has TRBV7-2 and TRBJ2-1; 8 nucleotides agree with TRBD1. Per germline, CDR1 SGHTA and CDR2 FQGNSA. CDR3 length equals 15 residues. The junction had 8 bases not matched to a gene; V was cut back by 2 bases and J by 8 bases. CDR3 coding DNA: TGTGCCAGCAGCTTATTCGGACCAGGGGGCCATGAGCAGTTCTTC. Translation gives CASSLFGPGGHEQFF.

This chain uses TRBV7-2 with TRBJ1-1; D remains unclear. Per the germline V gene, CDR1 is SGHTA and CDR2 is FQGNSA. The V gene lost 1 base and the J gene lost 4 bases, with 19 bases spanning the gap. The CDR3 is 17 amino acids. The CDR3 here is CASSLGSLGGVPTEAFF. In nucleotides, the CDR3 is TGTGCCAGCAGCTTAGGCAGCCTCGGTGGGGTGCCCACTGAAGCTTTCTTT.

This clonotype appeared many times. The rearrangement joins TRBV30 to TRBJ1-1; D ambiguous. Germline V lookup: CDR1 GTSNPN, CDR2 SVGIG (reference sequence). The CDR3 extends over 12 amino acids. Trimming pared 1 base from V and 11 bases from J, leaving 14 bases between. CDR3 loop: CAWSGGGLGAFF. As DNA, the CDR3 is TGTGCCTGGAGTGGTGGTGGGCTTGGGGCTTTCTTT.

The table lists this clonotype with a few counts. The rearrangement links TRBV7-9 to TRBJ1-2; 9 nucleotides line up with TRBD1. The V and J ends lost 2 bases and 7 bases, in that order; junction bases with no gene match: 5. Germline V gives CDR1 SEHNR, CDR2 FQNEAQ (reference sequence). CDR3 length: 14 amino acids. The CDR3 protein is CASSLTQGASGYTF. As DNA, the CDR3 is TGTGCCAGCAGCTTAACACAGGGGGCGTCTGGCTACACCTTC.

This clonotype occurred many times. J is TRBJ1-4 and V is TRBV28; 8 bases are a match to TRBD1. Germline V gene data show CDR1 as MDHEN and CDR2 as SYDVKM. The CDR3 covers 14 residues. V shed 5 bases, J shed 3 bases, and the junction held 2 bases outside the gene matches. The CDR3 region has the DNA TGTGCCAGCAGTACACAGGGGGCTAATGAAAAACTGTTTTTT. Residues: CASSTQGANEKLFF. The full variable domain, its missing parts supplied by reference TRBV28 and TRBJ1-4, is DVKVTQSSRYLVKRTGEKVFLECVQDMDHENMFWYRQDPGLGLRLIYFSYDVKMKEKGDIPEGYSVSREKKERFSLILESASTNQTSMYLCASSTQGANEKLFFGSGTQLSVL.

This clonotype was detected many times. The chain recombines TRBV3-1 with TRBJ1-1; tentatively, D is TRBD1 (5 bases). The V gene lost 0 bases and the J gene lost 1 base, with 12 bases spanning the gap. The germline gives CDR1 LGHDT, CDR2 YNNKEL (reference sequence). CDR3 length: 16 residues. CDR3 residues: CASSQDLTARNTEAFF. The CDR3 DNA reads TGTGCCAGCAGCCAAGACTTGACAGCCCGGAACACTGAAGCTTTCTTT.

This clonotype showed up many times. The chain joins TRBV11-1 to TRBJ2-2; TRBD2 matches 9 bases. CDR1 is SGHAT, CDR2 FQDESV, per germline (reference sequence). Trimming at V came to 2 bases and at J to 5 bases, leaving 3 bases not matched to a gene. The CDR3 spans 15 residues. Here the CDR3 reads CASSLNLAGTGELFF. In DNA form, the CDR3 reads TGTGCCAGCAGCTTAAATCTAGCGGGGACCGGGGAGCTGTTTTTT.

This clonotype was seen ten or more times. CDR3 loop: CATTEGGFGEAFF. The CDR3 region has the DNA TGTGCCACCACTGAGGGGGGGTTTGGTGAAGCTTTCTTT. This chain connects TRBV15 to TRBJ1-1; perhaps TRBD1 as D (6 bases). Germline CDR1 is LNHNV and CDR2 is YYDKDF (reference sequence). V gave up 7 bases and J gave up 7 bases, with 16 bases separating them. The CDR3 covers 13 residues.

At least ten counts were recorded for this clonotype. This sequence joins TRBV14 and TRBJ2-5; possibly TRBD1 for D (5 bases). Germline V gene lookup returns CDR1 SGHDN and CDR2 FVKESK. Trimming shortened V by 3 bases and J by 4 bases, and 9 bases separated the two germline ends. This CDR3 region has 13 residues. The CDR3 DNA reads as TGTGCCAGCAGCCAGGGGCACCGAGAGACCCAGTACTTC. It yields the protein CASSQGHRETQYF.

This clonotype was seen repeatedly, ten times or more. V is TRBV28 and J is TRBJ1-5, with D hard to call. This CDR3 has 12 residues. The germline V and J ends were trimmed by 5 bases and 10 bases, with 12 bases remaining between them. The germline CDR1 and CDR2 sequences are MDHEN and SYDVKM. Here the CDR3 DNA reads TGTGCCAGCAGTCCACAGAGTTTACCCCAGCATTTT. The encoded protein is CASSPQSLPQHF.

This clonotype was detected only once. A clone one base away is much larger, so this may be a read error. The V and J genes are TRBV7-2 and TRBJ2-5; TRBD2 is a possible D gene (5 bases). V gave up 4 bases and J gave up 4 bases, with 13 bases separating them. The germline V gene has CDR1 SGHTA and CDR2 FQGNSA. The CDR3 covers 14 residues. The CDR3 bases are TGTGCCAGCAGCTCTTCTAGCCTCCCAGAGACCCAGTACTTC. Translated, it gives CASSSSSLPETQYF.

This clonotype appeared many times. This chain joins TRBV19 and TRBJ1-5; 8 bases line up with TRBD1. The germline gives CDR1 LNHDA, CDR2 SQIVND (reference sequence). The CDR3 loop spans 14 amino acids. Losses at the gene ends were 5 bases for V and 1 base for J; bases not matched to a gene: 1. The CDR3: CASSDRGSNQPQHF. CDR3 nucleotide sequence: TGTGCCAGTAGTGACAGGGGCAGCAATCAGCCCCAGCATTTT.

This clonotype has a count of ten or more. This chain joins TRBV11-3 and TRBJ2-1, with D perhaps matching TRBD1 (6 bases). The CDR3 totals 13 residues. Trimming took 0 bases from V and 9 from J, leaving 9 bases between them. CDR1 and CDR2 (germline): SGHNT, YENEEA. The CDR3 sequence: CASSLDLGGEQFF. DNA of the CDR3: TGTGCCAGCAGCTTAGATCTAGGGGGTGAGCAGTTCTTC.

A note on this clonotype: It differs at one base from a far larger clone, so likely a read error. The V gene is TRBV7-2, the J gene TRBJ2-1; D not certain. In germline, CDR1 is SGHTA, CDR2 FQGNSA. There are 17 residues in the CDR3. CDR3 in amino acids: CANSLGRGRRSYNEQFF. CDR3 sequence (DNA): TGTGCCAACAGCTTAGGTCGTGGCAGGCGCTCCTACAATGAGCAGTTCTTC.

This clonotype has at least ten counts. The chain carries TRBV29-1 and TRBJ2-3; a possible D gene is TRBD2 (5 bases). Germline CDR1 SQVTM, CDR2 ANQGSEA. V was cut by 4 bases and J by 5 bases, with 13 bases left in between. The CDR3 runs to 13 residues. DNA of the CDR3: TGCAGCGTTGGCCCGAGGGAGCTAGATACGCAGTATTTT. Its translation: CSVGPRELDTQYF.

There are many counts of this clonotype. Because the CDR3 is missing its conserved closing phenylalanine or tryptophan, this is likely a read error. Because the CDR3's place on the DNA is in doubt, the DNA is left out and the CDR3 is given as listed by TCRdb. The chain recombines TRBV6-5 with TRBJ1-2. Germline V gene sequence: CDR1 MNHEY, CDR2 SVGAGI. Ends included, the CDR3 has 11 residues. The CDR3 spells CASSYSTSLSS.

This clonotype showed up many times. The chain employs TRBV7-6 and TRBJ2-3; unclear D gene. This CDR3 is 17 amino acids long. V dropped 5 bases and J dropped 0 bases, with 18 bases sitting between them. Per the germline V gene, CDR1 is SGHVS and CDR2 is FNYEAQ. The CDR3 DNA reads as TGTGCCAGCAGCCCAGGATGGCGCGAACCTAGCACAGATACGCAGTATTTT. Encoded protein: CASSPGWREPSTDTQYF.

This clonotype was recorded at least ten times. This chain joins TRBV7-6 and TRBJ2-1, with TRBD2 matching 16 bases. V shed 4 bases and J 8 bases; nucleotides not matched to a gene: 11. Germline V lookup: CDR1 SGHVS, CDR2 FNYEAQ. The CDR3 sequence is 18 residues long. This CDR3 is CASSSGTSGRAFQDEQFF. The CDR3, as DNA: TGTGCCAGCAGCTCCGGGACTAGCGGGAGGGCGTTTCAGGATGAGCAGTTCTTC.

This clonotype appeared many times. The V and J genes are TRBV3-1 and TRBJ1-4; D gene unclear. Germline lookup yields CDR1 LGHDT and CDR2 YNNKEL (reference sequence). Trimming took off 0 bases at V and 5 bases at J, with 10 bases between the two ends. This CDR3 comprises 15 residues. CDR3 in DNA: TGTGCCAGCAGCCAAGATTCCACGGGAAATGAAAAACTGTTTTTT. Protein sequence: CASSQDSTGNEKLFF.

This clonotype was detected many times. This chain uses TRBV6-2 or TRBV6-3 with TRBJ1-2; D possibly corresponds to TRBD1 (5 bases). CDR1 MNHEY and CDR2 SVGEGT come from the germline V gene. Trimming shortened V by 4 bases and J by 8 bases, and 14 bases separated the two germline ends. The CDR3 is 13 amino acids. Here the CDR3 DNA reads TGTGCCAGCAGTTTGAGACAGTGGGCGGGCTACACCTTC. It yields the protein CASSLRQWAGYTF.

The sample holds a few counts of this clonotype. The chain joins TRBV27 to TRBJ2-2; D uncertain. CDR3 length equals 14 residues. Germline loops: CDR1 MNHEY, CDR2 SMNVEV (reference sequence). V dropped 3 bases and J dropped 4 bases, with 9 bases sitting between them. CDR3 DNA sequence: TGTGCCAGCAGTTTGCAGGCGAGCACCGGGGAGCTGTTTTTT. Translating it yields CASSLQASTGELFF.

This clonotype turned up a few times. V and J are TRBV20-1 and TRBJ1-1; the D is unclear. Germline CDR1 DFQATT, CDR2 SNEGSKA (reference sequence). V was cut by 3 bases and J by 1 base, with 12 bases left in between. The CDR3 has 14 residues. In DNA form, the CDR3 reads TGCAGTGCTAGGCTTGGCAATTCGAACACTGAAGCTTTCTTT. Protein: CSARLGNSNTEAFF.

This clonotype was seen only once. This chain joins TRBV6-4 and TRBJ2-1; D gene uncertain. With 2 bases removed from V and 9 bases from J, the gap between germline ends came to 11 bases. This CDR3 region has 13 residues. From germline, CDR1 is MRHNA and CDR2 SNTAGT. The CDR3 protein is CASSDAGLSEQFF. The DNA of the CDR3 is TGTGCCAGCAGTGACGCTGGTCTAAGTGAGCAGTTCTTC.